These 3 T cell receptor beta chains were sequenced from one sample in a study of cytomegalovirus exposure and HLA in healthy donors. Primers included in the PCR were 60 Vbeta and 13 Jbeta primers. Produced via immunoSEQ multiplex PCR; TCRdb's table is partial and in-frame only. The sample yields nearly 200,000 clones, 85% to 90% seen once. Sequencing was done on a sample of PBMCs. The receptors derive from a man aged 25 to 40 in good health and CMV-seronegative.

This clone was counted only a few times. The chain couples TRBV28 to TRBJ1-1, with 7 bases fitting TRBD1. J was trimmed by 3 bases and V by 6 bases; bases with no gene match: 7. Germline V gives CDR1 MDHEN, CDR2 SYDVKM. The CDR3 length is 14 residues. CDR3 in amino acids: CASSLRDSYTEAFF. The DNA for the CDR3 is TGTGCCAGCAGCCTCCGGGACAGCTACACTGAAGCTTTCTTT.

The chain couples TRBV6-4 to TRBJ1-1; 7 bases map to TRBD1. This CDR3 spans 13 amino acids. V lost 4 bases and J lost 11; bases outside the gene matches: 10. Germline values: CDR1 MRHNA, CDR2 SNTAGT. CDR3 loop: CASSAAGGRLAFF. CDR3 DNA sequence: TGTGCCAGCAGTGCGGCAGGGGGTAGACTGGCTTTCTTT.

A few counts support this clone. V and J are TRBV5-4 and TRBJ2-3, with D perhaps TRBD2 (6 bases). The CDR3 extends over 14 amino acids. Germline-derived CDR1 and CDR2 are SGHNT and YYREEE (reference sequence). Trimming removed 7 bases at V and 0 bases at J, with 12 bases between. The CDR3 DNA is TGTGCCAGCGGGAGGAGTGTTAGCACAGATACGCAGTATTTT. This sequence encodes CASGRSVSTDTQYF.